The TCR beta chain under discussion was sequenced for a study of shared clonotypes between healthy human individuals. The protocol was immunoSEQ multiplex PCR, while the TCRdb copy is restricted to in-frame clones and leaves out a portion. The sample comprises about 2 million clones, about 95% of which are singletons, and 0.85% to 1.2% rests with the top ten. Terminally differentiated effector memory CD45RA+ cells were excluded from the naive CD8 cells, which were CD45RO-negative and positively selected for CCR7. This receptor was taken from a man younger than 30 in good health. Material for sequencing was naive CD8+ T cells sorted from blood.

CDR3 in amino acids: CASSISQGQPQHF. Written as DNA, the CDR3 is TGTGCCAGTAGTATCAGCCAGGGTCAGCCCCAGCATTTT. The chain links TRBV19 to TRBJ1-5; perhaps TRBD1 as D (5 bases). This CDR3 is 13 amino acids long. The germline V and J ends were trimmed by 3 bases and 6 bases, with 9 bases remaining between them. Germline V gives CDR1 LNHDA, CDR2 SQIVND (reference sequence).